One sample yielded the 20 T cell receptor beta chains listed below, sequenced in a study of T-cell memory formation after mild COVID-19. TCRdb reanalysed the 5' RACE reads using MiXCR and keeps one entry per CDR3 protein. This table holds roughly 240,000 distinct CDR3 sequences, around 15% found once. The sample comprised PBMCs or a T cell subset sorted from them (not recorded which). Every receptor here comes from a man younger than 30 who had mild COVID-19 (a few samples of this study predate the infection). Cell type and time point are not known.

The DNA of the CDR3 is TGCAGCGTTGAAGATCAAGGGGGGTCGGCCTACGAGCAGTACTTC. It yields the protein CSVEDQGGSAYEQYF. The chain uses TRBV29-1 and TRBJ2-7; possibly TRBD1 or TRBD2 for D (6 bases each). This CDR3 contains 15 residues. CDR1 is SQVTM, CDR2 ANQGSEA, per germline. With 0 bases removed from V and 2 bases from J, the gap between germline ends came to 14 bases.

With regard to this clonotype: The conserved phenylalanine or tryptophan is not found at the CDR3 terminus, so this likely reflects a read error. The J gene is TRBJ2-5, the V gene TRBV5-1, with a possible D match to TRBD1 (6 bases). The CDR3 length is 13 residues. Germline CDR1 and CDR2: SGHRS and YFSETQ. V dropped 6 bases and J dropped 1 base, with 10 bases sitting between them. CDR3 coding DNA: TGCGCCAGCAATGGACAGATCCAAGAGACCCAGTACCTC. This gives the protein CASNGQIQETQYL.

This clonotype was counted between two and nine times. This chain uses TRBV5-1 with TRBJ1-6; 7 bases fit TRBD1. This CDR3 comprises 15 residues. The germline V gene encodes CDR1 SGHRS and CDR2 YFSETQ. J was trimmed by 5 bases and V by 4 bases; bases with no gene match: 6. CDR3 nucleotides: TGCGCCAGCAGCCCCGGGGACAGCCATAATTCACCCCTCCACTTT. Encoded protein: CASSPGDSHNSPLHF.

This clonotype was counted only a few times. The genes are TRBV4-1 and TRBJ1-2; 8 positions match TRBD1. CDR3 length: 15 amino acids. Germline V gene data show CDR1 as MGHRA and CDR2 as YSYEKL. V shed 1 base, J shed 4 bases, and the junction held 5 bases outside the gene matches. The CDR3 sequence: CASSQGTGIPYGYTF. CDR3 coding DNA: TGCGCCAGCAGCCAAGGGACAGGGATTCCCTATGGCTACACCTTC.

This clonotype was counted at least ten times. The chain couples TRBV4-1 to TRBJ2-5; TRBD2 matches at 11 bases. The trim removed 5 bases at V and 2 bases at J, leaving 10 bases unmatched. Germline CDR1 reads MGHRA; CDR2 reads YSYEKL. The CDR3 totals 17 residues. CDR3 sequence (DNA): TGCGCCAGCAGCAAAAGACTAGCGGGGAATTTTCAAGAGACCCAGTACTTC. Amino acid sequence: CASSKRLAGNFQETQYF.

The chain combines TRBV12-5 with TRBJ1-2; D uncertain. The CDR3 is 13 residues long. Germline lookup yields CDR1 LGHNT and CDR2 FRNRAP. V lost 5 bases and J 5 bases, leaving 12 bases between the germline ends. CDR3: CASGRPPGYGYTF. DNA of the CDR3: TGTGCTAGTGGTCGCCCTCCGGGTTATGGCTACACCTTC.

This clonotype was recorded at least ten times. The rearrangement links TRBV5-1 to TRBJ1-2; D gene uncertain. The CDR3 runs 15 residues. V was cut by 0 bases and J by 0 bases, with 9 bases left in between. CDR1 and CDR2 from the germline V gene are SGHRS and YFSETQ. This chain's CDR3 is CASSLEASANYGYTF. The CDR3, as DNA: TGCGCCAGCAGCTTGGAGGCCTCCGCTAACTATGGCTACACCTTC.

The CDR3 loop is CASSQDLGREQYV. DNA of the CDR3: TGTGCCAGCAGCCAAGATCTCGGACGGGAGCAGTACGTC. This chain joins TRBV4-2 and TRBJ2-7; D uncertain. This CDR3 is 13 amino acids long. V was shortened by 0 bases and J by 7 bases, with 10 bases between the two germline ends. The germline CDR1 and CDR2 sequences are LGHNA and YNFKEQ.

V is TRBV29-1 and J is TRBJ1-2; D possibly corresponds to TRBD1 (5 bases). CDR3 length: 13 residues. Germline V gives CDR1 SQVTM, CDR2 ANQGSEA. V was cut by 3 bases and J by 7 bases, with 15 bases left in between. CDR3 residues: CSVEDAGNAGYTF. CDR3 bases: TGCAGCGTTGAGGACGCAGGGAACGCTGGCTACACCTTC.

CDR3 residues: CATSARGRSEQYV. The CDR3 DNA is TGTGCCACCAGCGCCAGGGGAAGGAGTGAGCAGTACGTC. The chain recombines TRBV15 with TRBJ2-7, with D possibly TRBD1 on 6 matching bases. V was shortened by 5 bases and J by 7 bases, with 15 bases between the two germline ends. CDR3 size: 13 residues. The germline gives CDR1 LNHNV, CDR2 YYDKDF (reference sequence).

V and J are TRBV6-2 or TRBV6-3 and TRBJ2-7; possible D gene TRBD2, 6 bases. V was pared by 6 bases and J by 3 bases, with 15 bases between. The CDR3 totals 14 residues. CDR1 is MNHEY, CDR2 SVGEGT, per germline. The CDR3 spells CASRTGTSDYEQYV. Written as DNA, the CDR3 is TGTGCCAGCAGAACGGGGACTTCTGACTACGAGCAGTACGTC.

This sequence joins TRBV6-2 or TRBV6-3 and TRBJ2-1; a possible D gene is TRBD1 (5 bases). CDR1 and CDR2 from the germline V gene are MNHEY and SVGEGT. The CDR3 extends over 15 amino acids. Trimming stripped 2 bases from V and 1 base from J, with 9 bases between. CDR3 in amino acids: CASSYPDSSYNEQFF. CDR3 DNA: TGTGCCAGCAGTTACCCCGACAGTTCCTACAATGAGCAGTTCTTC.

This chain links TRBV12-3 or TRBV12-4 with TRBJ2-7; D is ambiguous. V shed 6 bases and J shed 3 bases, with 12 bases lying between them. The CDR3 runs 13 residues. This CDR3 reads CASRRGPSYEQYF. The CDR3 nucleotides are TGTGCCAGCAGGCGAGGACCCAGCTACGAGCAGTACTTC.

The gene calls are TRBV18 and TRBJ1-5, with D possibly matching TRBD1 (5 bases). The germline V gene encodes CDR1 KGHSH and CDR2 LQKENI. The CDR3 has 13 amino acids. Deletions cut 4 bases from V and 4 bases from J, with 8 bases between. The CDR3: CASSREGNQPQHF. The CDR3 DNA follows: TGTGCCAGCTCACGGGAGGGGAATCAGCCCCAGCATTTT.

The rearrangement uses TRBV19 and TRBJ1-1, with unresolved D. This CDR3 comprises 15 residues. Trimming left V 4 bases short and J 0 bases short, with 12 bases between. Germline lookup yields CDR1 LNHDA and CDR2 SQIVND (reference sequence). The CDR3 nucleotides read TGTGCCAGTAGTACACGCAACTTAATGAACACTGAAGCTTTCTTT. It codes for CASSTRNLMNTEAFF.

This clonotype has a handful of counts. This chain links TRBV4-2 with TRBJ1-1; no definite D call. The CDR3 loop spans 13 amino acids. The V and J ends lost 1 base and 3 bases respectively, with 6 bases between them. The germline CDR1 and CDR2 sequences are LGHNA and YNFKEQ. The CDR3 region has the DNA TGTGCCAGCAGCCAAGGGGCTGACACTGAAGCTTTCTTT. This encodes CASSQGADTEAFF.

This clonotype was found a few times. V gene TRBV5-1 combines with J gene TRBJ2-5; D is uncertain. From germline, CDR1 is SGHRS and CDR2 YFSETQ. Between the trimmed V and J ends, which lost 1 base and 1 base, there was a span of 8 bases. The CDR3 runs to 14 residues. The CDR3 protein is CASSLTEFQETQYF. The CDR3 nucleotides read TGCGCCAGCAGCTTGACGGAGTTCCAAGAGACCCAGTACTTC.

This CDR3 is CAWSPTVPSYEQYF. For the CDR3, the DNA is TGTGCCTGGAGCCCGACAGTCCCCTCCTACGAGCAGTACTTC. The chain recombines TRBV30 with TRBJ2-7; D might be TRBD1 (5 bases). The ends were cut back, 3 bases at V and 0 bases at J, with 12 bases in the middle. The CDR3 covers 14 residues. In germline, CDR1 is GTSNPN, CDR2 SVGIG (reference sequence).

This clonotype was seen only a few times. The gene calls are TRBV28 and TRBJ1-6; the match to TRBD1 covers 8 bases. Germline lookup yields CDR1 MDHEN and CDR2 SYDVKM. The CDR3 consists of 15 residues. The V gene end was trimmed by 4 bases and the J gene end by 9 bases; junction bases not matched to a gene: 8. The CDR3: CASSSRTGPASPLHF. The CDR3 bases are TGTGCCAGCAGTTCCCGGACAGGGCCAGCTTCACCCCTCCACTTT.

V and J are TRBV30 and TRBJ1-1; 8 bases match TRBD1. CDR3 length: 13 residues. V gave up 2 bases and J gave up 4 bases; unmatched junction bases: 3. CDR1 and CDR2 from the germline V gene are GTSNPN and SVGIG (reference sequence). The CDR3 reads CAWSLQGGTEAFF. In DNA form, the CDR3 reads TGTGCCTGGAGTTTACAGGGGGGCACTGAAGCTTTCTTT.